These T cell receptor beta chains were read from a single sample in a study of shared clonotypes between healthy human individuals. Sequenced by immunoSEQ multiplex PCR; TCRdb stores in-frame clones only, minus some. The sample records 2 million to 2.5 million clones, approximately 94% being singletons. The sample taken for sequencing was naive CD8+ T cells from PBMCs. Receptors originate from a man aged 18 to 29 in good health. Some clones in this sample may be carry-over from other donors' samples. CDR3s include the opening cysteine and the closing phenylalanine or tryptophan. The D gene is left open where the match is weak.

D: -; J: TRBJ1-2; V: TRBV5-6; CDR3: CASSLGGEHGYTF
D: -; J: TRBJ2-5; V: TRBV15; CDR3: CATSRDLGVQETQYF
D: TRBD2; J: TRBJ2-2; V: TRBV7-9; CDR3: CASSPTSGRAGELFF
D: -; J: TRBJ1-2; V: TRBV10-3; CDR3: CAISEDRNYGYTF
D: TRBD1; J: TRBJ1-2; V: TRBV9; CDR3: CASSVGQGEGYTF
D: -; J: TRBJ2-7; V: TRBV5-1; CDR3: CASSPEGGSHEQYF
D: TRBD1; J: TRBJ1-1; V: TRBV9; CDR3: CASSVGTVMNTEAFF
D: -; J: TRBJ2-7; V: TRBV27; CDR3: CASSLSKTYEQYF
D: TRBD2; J: TRBJ2-7; V: TRBV7-3; CDR3: CASSLTASGGYEQYF
D: -; J: TRBJ1-2; V: TRBV28; CDR3: CASSFRGQIYGYTF
D: TRBD2; J: TRBJ2-1; V: TRBV7-8; CDR3: CASSFLREANEQFF
D: -; J: TRBJ2-3; V: TRBV9; CDR3: CASSVVKGTDTQYF
D: -; J: TRBJ2-1; V: TRBV29-1; CDR3: CSERRGRVNEQFF
D: -; J: TRBJ1-1; V: TRBV29-1; CDR3: CSVVWWQPRNTEAFF
D: -; J: TRBJ2-1; V: TRBV4-1; CDR3: CASSQDGMDNEQFF
D: -; J: TRBJ1-5; V: TRBV28; CDR3: CASSLSLAGNQPQHF
D: -; J: TRBJ1-2; V: TRBV10-3; CDR3: CAISEEGGWSHGYTF
D: -; J: TRBJ2-5; V: TRBV4-1; CDR3: CASSQVGAETQYF
D: TRBD2; J: TRBJ2-7; V: TRBV7-9; CDR3: CASSPSGSYEQYF
D: -; J: TRBJ2-1; V: TRBV10-3; CDR3: CAINEGSYNEQFF
D: TRBD2; J: TRBJ2-7; V: TRBV4-1; CDR3: CASSPWTSGSYEQYF
D: TRBD2; J: TRBJ2-6; V: TRBV7-6; CDR3: CASSRTLAGAPREGANVLTF
D: -; J: TRBJ2-3; V: TRBV7-8; CDR3: CASSLKGSTDTQYF
D: TRBD1; J: TRBJ2-7; V: TRBV29-1; CDR3: CSAQGQGPYEQYF
D: -; J: TRBJ2-1; V: TRBV29-1; CDR3: CSVEPRMLALYNEQFF
D: TRBD2; J: TRBJ2-1; V: TRBV2; CDR3: CASSERLAGEVRSNEQFF
D: TRBD2; J: TRBJ2-1; V: TRBV5-1; CDR3: CASSFPRLAGAGEQFF
D: TRBD2; J: TRBJ2-7; V: TRBV7-8; CDR3: CASSSWTSGAYEQYF
D: -; J: TRBJ1-1; V: TRBV29-1; CDR3: CSGTDSITEAFF
D: TRBD2; J: TRBJ2-3; V: TRBV28; CDR3: CASSFGRPRNTDTQYF